Listed below are T cell receptor beta chains from one sample, sequenced in a study of blood T cells in healthy people across ages. One entry per CDR3 protein results from TCRdb running MiXCR on the 5' RACE reads. The sample lists roughly 2 million distinct CDR3 sequences; roughly 49% were seen once. Sequencing was carried out using blood. The receptors were sampled from a woman aged 40 to 50 in good health. Both conserved end residues are part of each CDR3. A D gene is named only where the DNA matches it firmly. Only some rows state a clone size, as once, few, many or a class for expanded clones.

j_call	d_call	clone_size	v_call	cdr3_nt	cdr3_aa
TRBJ2-7	TRBD2	NA	TRBV20-1	TGCAGTGCCAAAGGGACTAGTATCTACGAGCAGTACTTC	CSAKGTSIYEQYF
TRBJ2-5	NA	NA	TRBV7-2	TGTGCCAGCAGCCGATCAACCAAAGAGACCCAGTACTTC	CASSRSTKETQYF
TRBJ2-7	NA	NA	TRBV6-5	TGTGCCAGAGGAGTTGCCTACGAGCAGTACTTC	CARGVAYEQYF
TRBJ2-7	NA	NA	TRBV13	TGTGCCAGCAGCCCCACAGGGCGGGGTTCATACGAGCAGTACTTC	CASSPTGRGSYEQYF
TRBJ2-7	NA	few	TRBV5-1	TGCGCCAGCAGCTTGAGCAGGGGGAGGTTCGACGAGCAGTACTTC	CASSLSRGRFDEQYF
TRBJ2-3	NA	NA	TRBV28	TGTGCCAGCAGTTCCATCATCCCTCAGTTAGGGGACCGCACAGATGCGCAGTATTTT	CASSSIIPQLGDRTDAQYF
TRBJ2-7	NA	few	TRBV28	TGTGCCAGCAGATTCGACACAACCTTGTACGAGCAGTACTTC	CASRFDTTLYEQYF
TRBJ2-5	NA	few	TRBV20-1	TGCAGTGCTAGAGACCGGGGGCTAAAACAAGAGACCCAGTACTTC	CSARDRGLKQETQYF
TRBJ2-3	TRBD2	few	TRBV9	TGTGCCAGCAGCGTAGTTCCCGGGGGGGTGACAGATACGCAGTATTTT	CASSVVPGGVTDTQYF
TRBJ2-5	NA	NA	TRBV6-6	TGTGCCAGCAGCCCCGCTAAGCCGCGTGAGACCCAGTACTTC	CASSPAKPRETQYF
TRBJ2-7	TRBD1	NA	TRBV20-1	TGCAGTGTTACACAGGGGGCGGGATACGAGCAGTACTTC	CSVTQGAGYEQYF
TRBJ1-2	NA	few	TRBV15	TGTGCCACCAACGAGGACAGTAACTATGGCTACACCTTC	CATNEDSNYGYTF
TRBJ2-1	NA	once	TRBV28	TGTGCCAGCAGTTCTTACCCCCCCGGGGATGAGCAGTTCTTC	CASSSYPPGDEQFF
TRBJ2-7	TRBD1	NA	TRBV6-5	TGTGCCAGCAGGATCGGGACAGGGGGCGTCGAGCAGTACTTC	CASRIGTGGVEQYF
TRBJ1-5	TRBD1	NA	TRBV11-2	TGTGCCAGCAGGTTGGACGGACAGGGGTATAGCAATCAGCCCCAGCATTTT	CASRLDGQGYSNQPQHF
TRBJ2-5	NA	NA	TRBV20-1	TGCAGTGCTCGGGGTGGTGAGTCCCGGACCCAGTACTTC	CSARGGESRTQYF
TRBJ2-2	NA	NA	TRBV24-1	TGTGCCACCAGTGATTTGAGGTCTGGGGAGCTGTTTTTT	CATSDLRSGELFF
TRBJ1-1	NA	once	TRBV5-1	TGCGCCAGCAGCTGGGAGTCGGACAGGAACACTGAAGCTTTCTTT	CASSWESDRNTEAFF
TRBJ1-2	TRBD1	NA	TRBV2	TGTGCCAGCAGTGAGCAGGACAGGGGATTTGGCTACACCTTC	CASSEQDRGFGYTF
TRBJ2-7	TRBD1	NA	TRBV20-1	TGCGGTGCCAACGACAGGGCTTCCCACGAGCAGTACTTC	CGANDRASHEQYF
TRBJ2-5	NA	NA	TRBV21-1	TGTGCCAGCAGCAAAACCCCGGGGTTGCAAGAGACCCAGTACTTC	CASSKTPGLQETQYF
TRBJ1-1	TRBD1	NA	TRBV4-3	TGCGCCAGCAGCCTTTCACAGGGGACCAATGAAGCTTTCTTT	CASSLSQGTNEAFF
TRBJ2-3	TRBD2	NA	TRBV6-2/TRBV6-3	TGTGCCAGCACCAAAATCCTAGCGGGGGGGCTCAAAAGCACAGATACGCAGTATTTT	CASTKILAGGLKSTDTQYF